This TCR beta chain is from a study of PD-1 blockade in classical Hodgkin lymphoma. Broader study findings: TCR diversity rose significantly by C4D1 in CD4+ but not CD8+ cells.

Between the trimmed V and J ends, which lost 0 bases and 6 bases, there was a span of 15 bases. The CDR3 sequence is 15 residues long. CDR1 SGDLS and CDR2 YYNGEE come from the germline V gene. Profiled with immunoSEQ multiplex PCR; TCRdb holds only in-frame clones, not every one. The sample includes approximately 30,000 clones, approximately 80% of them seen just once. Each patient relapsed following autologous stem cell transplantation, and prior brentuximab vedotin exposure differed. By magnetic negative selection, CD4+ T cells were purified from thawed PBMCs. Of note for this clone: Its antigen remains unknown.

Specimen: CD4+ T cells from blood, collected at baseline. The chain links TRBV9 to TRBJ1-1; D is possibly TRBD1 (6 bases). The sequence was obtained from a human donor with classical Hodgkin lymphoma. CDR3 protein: CASSVGAGRGSEAFF. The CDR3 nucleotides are TGTGCCAGCAGCGTAGGGGCAGGGAGGGGGTCTGAAGCTTTCTTT.